The TCR beta chain described here comes from a study of CD8 T cells in ankylosing spondylitis. This clonotype was detected a few times. Its antigen is as yet unknown. Study-level findings and limits: A motif of eight highly homologous TCR beta variants was seen as apparently characteristic of ankylosing spondylitis blood. Disease-linked clones bore a CD8+ phenotype and were relatively rare in peripheral blood.

As the method for making TCR beta libraries, quantitative 5'-RACE with molecular barcodes was used. TCRdb independently ran MiXCR on the 5' RACE reads; one entry per CDR3 protein. The profile shows about 90,000 distinct CDR3 sequences, approximately 30% of them singletons. Deletions cut 3 bases from V and 1 base from J, with 8 bases between. The CDR3 covers 14 residues. The sequence derives from a male donor with ankylosing spondylitis or in good health (not recorded which). The gene calls are TRBV12-3 or TRBV12-4 and TRBJ2-3; unclear D gene. The sequenced sample was blood, either unsorted or a sorted T cell fraction (not recorded which). CDR3 amino acids: CASSFSDRTDTQYF. The CDR3 nucleotides read TGTGCCAGCAGTTTTTCAGACCGCACAGATACGCAGTATTTT.